The T cell receptor beta chain described here comes from a study of T cell changes during pregnancy in multiple sclerosis. The J segment lost 2 bases and the V segment lost 4 bases, leaving 10 bases of the junction unmatched. There are 16 residues in the CDR3. Germline V lookup: CDR1 SGHRS, CDR2 YFSETQ. Repertoires were generated with immunoSEQ multiplex PCR, while TCRdb's copy carries only in-frame clones and drops some. The repertoire holds roughly 110,000 clones, with under 95% as singletons. The sequence came from a female donor with multiple sclerosis, enrolled in a pregnancy study. This chain links TRBV5-1 with TRBJ2-7; 9 nucleotides align to TRBD2. The sequencing used peripheral blood, collected after pregnancy. In nucleotides, the CDR3 is TGCGCCAGCAGCCCCGGACTAGCGCCAACTACCTACGAGCAGTACTTC. Translating gives CASSPGLAPTTYEQYF.